The rows below give T cell receptor beta chains drawn from one sample of a study of cytomegalovirus exposure and HLA in healthy donors. Assay used: immunoSEQ multiplex PCR; TCRdb lists only in-frame clones, some missing. Of more than 110,000 clones in the sample, 94% are singletons; the top ten hold around 1.9%. The sequenced sample consisted of PBMCs. These receptors were collected from a man between 18 and 29 years old in good health and CMV-seropositive. Each CDR3 is given with its conserved first and last residue. D genes are given only for firm matches. Not all rows give a size; the values are once, few, many and, for expanded clones, a class.

size | J | length | D | V | DNA | CDR3
. | TRBJ2-1 | 14 | TRBD2 | TRBV6-5 | TGTGCCAGCAGTGTGGCTAGCGGTTACAATGAGCAGTTCTTC | CASSVASGYNEQFF
. | TRBJ1-3 | 14 | . | TRBV7-2 | TGTGCCAGCAGCTTAGGTCCCGGTGGAAACACCATATATTTT | CASSLGPGGNTIYF
. | TRBJ1-5 | 15 | TRBD1 | TRBV27 | TGTGCCAGCAGTTTGGGACAGGGGGAGAACCAGCCCCAGCATTTT | CASSLGQGENQPQHF
. | TRBJ2-2 | 16 | TRBD2 | TRBV27 | TGTGCCAGCAGTTTACTTGCGGGAGGGCACACCGGGGAGCTGTTTTTT | CASSLLAGGHTGELFF
. | TRBJ2-1 | 16 | TRBD2 | TRBV5-8 | TGTGCCAGCAGGGGACTAGCGGGACCCTCCTACAATGAGCAGTTCTTC | CASRGLAGPSYNEQFF
. | TRBJ2-2 | 14 | . | TRBV7-9 | TGTGCCAGCAGCAGGGACATTAACACCGGGGAGCTGTTTTTT | CASSRDINTGELFF
. | TRBJ2-2 | 13 | . | TRBV6-1 | TGTGCCAGCAGTGAATGGGGGGCCGGGGAGCTGTTTTTT | CASSEWGAGELFF
. | TRBJ2-1 | 15 | . | TRBV16 | TGTGCCAGCAGCCCCTCCTGGGCGGGCGACAATGAGCAGTTCTTC | CASSPSWAGDNEQFF
. | TRBJ2-7 | 15 | TRBD2 | TRBV4-2 | TGTGCCAGCAGCCAAGAAAGACTAGCGACCCAGGAGCAGTACTTC | CASSQERLATQEQYF
once | TRBJ1-3 | 15 | . | TRBV30 | TGTGCCTGGAGAGAGACGGGAGCTCTGAGCAACACCATATATTTT | CAWRETGALSNTIYF
. | TRBJ1-4 | 15 | . | TRBV5-8 | TGTGCCAGCAGCTCCTTACAGAGACCTAATGAAAAACTGTTTTTT | CASSSLQRPNEKLFF
. | TRBJ1-5 | 15 | TRBD1 | TRBV18 | TGTGCCAGCTCAGCGGACAGGAGCTTCAATCAGCCCCAGCATTTT | CASSADRSFNQPQHF
. | TRBJ2-7 | 14 | TRBD2 | TRBV18 | TGTGCCAGCCGCTATAGCGGGACATCCTACGAGCAGTACTTC | CASRYSGTSYEQYF
. | TRBJ1-4 | 15 | . | TRBV28 | TGTGCCAGCAGAGAACAGGGAACGTCGTGGGAAAAACTGTTTTTT | CASREQGTSWEKLFF
. | TRBJ2-7 | 14 | TRBD1 | TRBV19 | TGTGCCAGTAAAACAGGGACAGGAGTATACGAGCAGTACTTC | CASKTGTGVYEQYF
. | TRBJ1-2 | 15 | TRBD1 | TRBV19 | TGTGCCAGTAGTATAGGCGGCAGGGGGATAGGCGGCTACACCTTC | CASSIGGRGIGGYTF
. | TRBJ1-1 | 15 | . | TRBV6-1 | TGTGCCAGCAGTGTTACGTGGGACATGAACACTGAAGCTTTCTTT | CASSVTWDMNTEAFF
. | TRBJ2-1 | 16 | TRBD2 | TRBV9 | TGTGCCAGCAGCGAGCGCGGGACTAGCGGGACGGATGAGCAGTTCTTC | CASSERGTSGTDEQFF
. | TRBJ2-7 | 16 | . | TRBV11-2 | TGTGCCAGCAGCTTAGGCATCAGGCGGGACTCATACGAGCAGTACTTC | CASSLGIRRDSYEQYF
. | TRBJ2-3 | 19 | TRBD2 | TRBV28 | TGTGCCAGCAGTTTTACTAGCGGGAGCCGGGTTCAGTACTTGGATACGCAGTATTTT | CASSFTSGSRVQYLDTQYF
. | TRBJ2-3 | 14 | . | TRBV5-1 | TGCGCCAGCGCACAGGGATCTAGCACAGATACGCAGTATTTT | CASAQGSSTDTQYF
. | TRBJ2-3 | 16 | . | TRBV6-1 | TGTGCCAGCAGTGAAGGGATCTCACGGGGCACAGATACGCAGTATTTT | CASSEGISRGTDTQYF
. | TRBJ2-1 | 14 | . | TRBV10-3 | TGTGCCATGGGGGGTTCGTTTAGCGGCAATGAGCAGTTCTTC | CAMGGSFSGNEQFF
. | TRBJ1-2 | 13 | TRBD1 | TRBV2 | TGTGCCAGCGGACCGGACAGGGTCACTGGCTACACCTTC | CASGPDRVTGYTF
once | TRBJ1-3 | 15 | . | TRBV5-5 | TGTGCCAGCAGCCCCACCAGGTTCTCTGGAAACACCATATATTTT | CASSPTRFSGNTIYF
. | TRBJ1-2 | 14 | TRBD1 | TRBV6-1 | TGTGCCAGCAGCATCGGGACAGGGAACTATGGCTACACCTTC | CASSIGTGNYGYTF
. | TRBJ1-6 | 15 | TRBD1 | TRBV9 | TGTGCCAGCAGCGTCAGGGACAGGGTAAATTCACCCCTCCACTTT | CASSVRDRVNSPLHF
. | TRBJ2-1 | 16 | TRBD2 | TRBV5-4 | TGTGCCAGCAGCTTGTATGTTAGCGGGAGTAGCAATGAGCAGTTCTTC | CASSLYVSGSSNEQFF
. | TRBJ2-2 | 15 | TRBD1 | TRBV28 | TGTGCCAGCCGGGAACAGGGGCGCGCGGGCGGGGAGCTGTTTTTT | CASREQGRAGGELFF
once | TRBJ2-3 | 16 | TRBD2 | TRBV7-6 | TGTGCCAGCAGCCCCCTAGCGGCGCCTCGGGCAGATACGCAGTATTTT | CASSPLAAPRADTQYF
once | TRBJ2-7 | 11 | . | TRBV20-1 | TGCAGTGCTACCCCCACCTACGAGCAGTACTTC | CSATPTYEQYF
once | TRBJ2-1 | 14 | TRBD2 | TRBV4-2 | TGTGCCAGCAGCCTCGCAGCGGGAGGCAATGAGCAGTTCTTC | CASSLAAGGNEQFF
. | TRBJ2-7 | 14 | TRBD2 | TRBV18 | TGTGCCAGTAGAGGACTAGCGGGAGTAGACGAGCAGTACTTC | CASRGLAGVDEQYF
. | TRBJ1-5 | 18 | . | TRBV4-1 | TGCGCCAGCAGCCAAGTTGTCCCCGGGAGATATAGCAATCAGCCCCAGCATTTT | CASSQVVPGRYSNQPQHF
. | TRBJ1-5 | 15 | TRBD1 | TRBV18 | TGTGCCAGCTCACAGGCCAGGGGGAGCAATCAGCCCCAGCATTTT | CASSQARGSNQPQHF
few | TRBJ1-5 | 15 | TRBD1 | TRBV5-1 | TGCGCCAGCAGGGCCGGGACAGGGAGCGAACAGCCCCAGCATTTT | CASRAGTGSEQPQHF
. | TRBJ2-1 | 14 | TRBD2 | TRBV5-1 | TGCGCCAGCGCCTATAGCGGGAACTACAATGAGCAGTTCTTC | CASAYSGNYNEQFF